This T cell receptor (beta chain) was found in a study of cytomegalovirus exposure and HLA in healthy donors. Study observations and caveats: Per published accounts, TCR beta sequences correctly predicted the HLA-A and HLA-B alleles of most subjects. According to a later analysis, donors in an Asian-associated ancestry cluster reportedly had fewer N-insertions than the roughly 670-donor mean. Immune exposure information comprised only CMV serostatus. Productive status was seen about 90% or about 30% of the time for most TCR beta V segments in an earlier analysis.

The primer mix had 60 Vbeta and 13 Jbeta primers. The data were produced by immunoSEQ multiplex PCR, yet TCRdb's version contains in-frame clones alone and is incomplete. The sample consists of tens of thousands of clones, 85% to 95% of them appearing once. Between the trimmed V and J ends, which lost 5 bases and 1 base, there was a span of 17 bases. The CDR3 runs to 16 residues. In the case of this clone: The target antigen is unknown.

The sample taken for sequencing was PBMCs. This clonotype originated in a woman under 30 in good health and CMV-seronegative. J is TRBJ1-1 and V is TRBV6-7; no clear D gene. TRBV6-7 counts as an open reading frame of uncertain function. CDR3 coding DNA: TGTGCCAGCAGTCGCGACCTCCACACAGAGAACACTGAAGCTTTCTTT. It encodes CASSRDLHTENTEAFF.